This T cell receptor (beta chain) was retrieved from a study of T cell responses to AZD1222 COVID-19 vaccine. Losses at the gene ends were 3 bases for V and 0 bases for J; bases not matched to a gene: 9. CDR1 and CDR2 (germline): ENHRY, SYGVKD. This CDR3 comprises 17 residues. The study pooled second doses at about 4 or about 12 weeks. Study-level points and caveats: The span of vaccine-associated CD4 TCRs extended across spike, with dominance at 160-218 and 743-854. Spike-specific TCR depth and breadth grew after two AZD1222 doses.

Repertoires were generated with immunoSEQ multiplex PCR, while TCRdb's copy carries only in-frame clones and drops some. The sample lists 110,000 or so clones, 88% occurring once. As to this clone: The target antigen is unknown.

This TCR came from an adult who received the AZD1222 COVID-19 vaccine. The V call is TRBV10-3, the J call TRBJ2-7; 9 bases line up with TRBD2. The sample in question was peripheral blood, obtained 28 days after the second AZD1222 dose. The CDR3 sequence is CAISDTGLAGSSYEQYF. The CDR3 DNA is TGTGCCATCAGTGACACTGGTCTAGCGGGGAGCTCCTACGAGCAGTACTTC.